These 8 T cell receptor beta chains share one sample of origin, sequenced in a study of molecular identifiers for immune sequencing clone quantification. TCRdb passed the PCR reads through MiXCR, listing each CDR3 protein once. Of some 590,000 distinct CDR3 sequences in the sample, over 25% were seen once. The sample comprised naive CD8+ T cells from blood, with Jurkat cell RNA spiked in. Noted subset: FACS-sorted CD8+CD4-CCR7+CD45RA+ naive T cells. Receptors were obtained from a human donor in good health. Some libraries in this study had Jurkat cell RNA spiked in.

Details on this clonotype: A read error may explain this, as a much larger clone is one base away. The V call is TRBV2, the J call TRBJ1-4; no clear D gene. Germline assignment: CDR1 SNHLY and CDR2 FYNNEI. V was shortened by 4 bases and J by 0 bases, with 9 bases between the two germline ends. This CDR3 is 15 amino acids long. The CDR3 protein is CASSVVPSTNEKLFF. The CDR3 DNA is TGTGCCAGCAGTGTGGTACCTTCAACTAATGAAAAACTGTTTTTT.

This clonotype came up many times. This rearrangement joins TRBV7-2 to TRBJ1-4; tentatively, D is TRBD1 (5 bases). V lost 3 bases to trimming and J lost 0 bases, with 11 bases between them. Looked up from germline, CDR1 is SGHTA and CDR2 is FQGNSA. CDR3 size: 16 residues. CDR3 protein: CASSFGPTATNEKLFF. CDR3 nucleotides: TGTGCCAGCAGCTTCGGCCCGACAGCAACTAATGAAAAACTGTTTTTT.

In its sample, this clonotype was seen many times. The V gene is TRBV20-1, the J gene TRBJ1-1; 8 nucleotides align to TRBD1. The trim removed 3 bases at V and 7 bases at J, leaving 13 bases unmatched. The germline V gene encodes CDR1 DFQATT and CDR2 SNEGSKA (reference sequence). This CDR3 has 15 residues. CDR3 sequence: CSARNTWDRSGEAFF. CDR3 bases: TGCAGTGCTAGGAATACCTGGGACAGGTCTGGTGAAGCTTTCTTT.

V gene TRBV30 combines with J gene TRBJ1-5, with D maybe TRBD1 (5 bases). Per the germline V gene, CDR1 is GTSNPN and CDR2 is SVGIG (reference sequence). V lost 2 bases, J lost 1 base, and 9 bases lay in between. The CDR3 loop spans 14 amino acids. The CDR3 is CAWSIGTSNQPQHF. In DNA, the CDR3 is TGTGCCTGGAGTATAGGGACGAGCAATCAGCCCCAGCATTTT. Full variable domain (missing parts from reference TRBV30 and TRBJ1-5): SQTIHQWPATLVQPVGSPLSLECTVEGTSNPNLYWYRQAAGRGLQLLFYSVGIGQISSEVPQNLSASRPQDRQFILSSKKLLLSDSGFYLCAWSIGTSNQPQHFGDGTRLSIL.

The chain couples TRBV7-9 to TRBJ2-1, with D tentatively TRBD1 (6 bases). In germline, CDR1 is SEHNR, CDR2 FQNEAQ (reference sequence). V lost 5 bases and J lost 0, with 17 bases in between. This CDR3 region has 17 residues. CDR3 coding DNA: TGTGCCAGCAGCCCCCGGTCAGGGACAAGCTCCTACAATGAGCAGTTCTTC. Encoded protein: CASSPRSGTSSYNEQFF.

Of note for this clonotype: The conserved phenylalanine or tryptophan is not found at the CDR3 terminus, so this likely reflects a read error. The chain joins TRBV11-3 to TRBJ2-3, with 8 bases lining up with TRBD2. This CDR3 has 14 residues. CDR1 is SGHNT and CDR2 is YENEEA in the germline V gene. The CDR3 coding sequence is TGTGCCAGCAGCCGCAGCGGGAGCACAGCTACGCAGTATCTT. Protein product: CASSRSGSTATQYL.

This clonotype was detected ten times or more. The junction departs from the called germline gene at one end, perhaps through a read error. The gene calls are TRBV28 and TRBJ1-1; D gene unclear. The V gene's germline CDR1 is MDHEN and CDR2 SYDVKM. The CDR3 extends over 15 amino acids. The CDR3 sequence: CTSRLGLVEDTEAFF. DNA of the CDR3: TGTACCAGCAGACTTGGCCTGGTAGAGGACACTGAAGCTTTCTTT.

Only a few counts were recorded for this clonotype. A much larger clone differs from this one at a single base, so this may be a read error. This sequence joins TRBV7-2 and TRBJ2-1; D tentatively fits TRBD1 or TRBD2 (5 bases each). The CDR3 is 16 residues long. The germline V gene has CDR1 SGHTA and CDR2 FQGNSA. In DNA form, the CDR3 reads TGTGCCAGCAGCTTAGGTCTCTGGGGGACCTACAATGAGCGGTTCTTC. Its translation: CASSLGLWGTYNERFF.